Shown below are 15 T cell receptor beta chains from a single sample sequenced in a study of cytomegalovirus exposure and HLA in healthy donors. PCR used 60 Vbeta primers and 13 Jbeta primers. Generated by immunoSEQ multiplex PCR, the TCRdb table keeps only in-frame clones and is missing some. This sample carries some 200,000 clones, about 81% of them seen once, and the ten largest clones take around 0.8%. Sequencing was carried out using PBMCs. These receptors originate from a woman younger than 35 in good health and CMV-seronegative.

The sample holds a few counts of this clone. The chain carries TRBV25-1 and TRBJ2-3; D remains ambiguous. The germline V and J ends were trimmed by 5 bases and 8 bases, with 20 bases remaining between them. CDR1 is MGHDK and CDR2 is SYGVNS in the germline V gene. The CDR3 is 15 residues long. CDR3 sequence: CASSNTPIGEGTQYF. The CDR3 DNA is TGTGCCAGCAGTAACACCCCTATAGGAGAAGGTACGCAGTATTTT.

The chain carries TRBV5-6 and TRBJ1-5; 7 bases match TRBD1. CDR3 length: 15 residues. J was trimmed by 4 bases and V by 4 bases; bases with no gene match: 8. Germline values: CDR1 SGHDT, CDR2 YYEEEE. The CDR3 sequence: CASSARDRLNQPQHF. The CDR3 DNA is TGTGCCAGCAGCGCCCGGGACAGACTGAATCAGCCCCAGCATTTT.

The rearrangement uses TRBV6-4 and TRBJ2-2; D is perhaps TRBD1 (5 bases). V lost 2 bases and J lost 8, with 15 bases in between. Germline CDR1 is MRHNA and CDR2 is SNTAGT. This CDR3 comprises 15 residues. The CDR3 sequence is CASSDQTVSSGELFF. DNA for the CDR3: TGTGCCAGCAGTGACCAGACAGTATCTTCGGGGGAGCTGTTTTTT.

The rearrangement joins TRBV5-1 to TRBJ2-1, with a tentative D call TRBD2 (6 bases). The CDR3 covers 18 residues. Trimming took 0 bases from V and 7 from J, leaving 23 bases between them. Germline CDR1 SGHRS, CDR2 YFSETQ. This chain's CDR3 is CASSLASSGSPGVNEQFF. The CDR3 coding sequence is TGCGCCAGCAGCTTGGCGAGCTCCGGGTCCCCGGGGGTGAATGAGCAGTTCTTC. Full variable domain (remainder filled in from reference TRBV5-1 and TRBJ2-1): KAGVTQTPRYLIKTRGQQVTLSCSPISGHRSVSWYQQTPGQGLQFLFEYFSETQRNKGNFPGRFSGRQFSNSRSEMNVSTLELGDSALYLCASSLASSGSPGVNEQFFGPGTRLTVL.

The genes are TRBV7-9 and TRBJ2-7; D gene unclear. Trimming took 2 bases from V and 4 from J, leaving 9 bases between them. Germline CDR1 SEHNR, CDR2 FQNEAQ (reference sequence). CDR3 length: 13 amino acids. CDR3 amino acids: CASSLIVEYEQYF. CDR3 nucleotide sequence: TGTGCCAGCAGCTTAATCGTAGAATACGAGCAGTACTTC.

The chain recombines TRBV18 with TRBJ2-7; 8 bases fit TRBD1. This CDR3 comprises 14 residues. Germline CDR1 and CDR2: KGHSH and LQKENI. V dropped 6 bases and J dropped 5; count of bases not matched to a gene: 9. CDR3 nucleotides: TGTGCCAGCTCTCCGGACAGGGTAGCCCACGAGCAGTACTTC. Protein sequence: CASSPDRVAHEQYF.

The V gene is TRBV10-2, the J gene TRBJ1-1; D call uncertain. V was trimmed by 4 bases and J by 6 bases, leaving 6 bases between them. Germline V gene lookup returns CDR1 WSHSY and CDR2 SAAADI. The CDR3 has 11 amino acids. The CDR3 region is CASSGGSEAFF. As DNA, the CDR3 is TGCGCCAGCAGTGGAGGCTCTGAAGCTTTCTTT.

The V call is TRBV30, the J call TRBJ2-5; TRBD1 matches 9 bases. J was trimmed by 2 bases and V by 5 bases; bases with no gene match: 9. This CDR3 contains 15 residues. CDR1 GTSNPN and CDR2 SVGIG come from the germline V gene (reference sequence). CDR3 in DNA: TGTGCCTGGGATCCGGGACAGGGCCTGCAAGAGACCCAGTACTTC. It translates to CAWDPGQGLQETQYF.

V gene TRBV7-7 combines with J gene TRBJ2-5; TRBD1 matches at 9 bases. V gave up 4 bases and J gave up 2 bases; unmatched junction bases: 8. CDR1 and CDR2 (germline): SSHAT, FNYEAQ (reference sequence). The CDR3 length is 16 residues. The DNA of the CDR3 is TGTGCCAGCAGCTGGGGGCTGGGGACAGGGCAAGAGACCCAGTACTTC. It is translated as CASSWGLGTGQETQYF.

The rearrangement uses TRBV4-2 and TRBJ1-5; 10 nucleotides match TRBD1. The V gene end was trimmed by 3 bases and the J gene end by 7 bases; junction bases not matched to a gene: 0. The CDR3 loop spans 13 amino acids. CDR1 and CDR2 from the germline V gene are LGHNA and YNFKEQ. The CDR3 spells CASSQDRGQPQHF. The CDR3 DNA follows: TGTGCCAGCAGCCAGGACAGGGGGCAGCCCCAGCATTTT.

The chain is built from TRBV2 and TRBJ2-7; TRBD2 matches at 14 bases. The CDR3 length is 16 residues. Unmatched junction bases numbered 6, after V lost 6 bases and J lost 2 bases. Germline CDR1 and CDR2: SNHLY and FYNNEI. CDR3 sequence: CASSPTSGGAPYEQYF. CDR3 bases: TGTGCCAGCAGCCCGACTAGCGGGGGGGCCCCCTACGAGCAGTACTTC.

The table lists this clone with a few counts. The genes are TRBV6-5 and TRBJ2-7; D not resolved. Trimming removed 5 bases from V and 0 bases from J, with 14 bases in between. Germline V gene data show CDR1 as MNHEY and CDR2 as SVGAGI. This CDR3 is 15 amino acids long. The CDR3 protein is CASSRPVANSYEQYF. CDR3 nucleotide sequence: TGTGCCAGCAGTCGCCCCGTCGCTAACTCCTACGAGCAGTACTTC.

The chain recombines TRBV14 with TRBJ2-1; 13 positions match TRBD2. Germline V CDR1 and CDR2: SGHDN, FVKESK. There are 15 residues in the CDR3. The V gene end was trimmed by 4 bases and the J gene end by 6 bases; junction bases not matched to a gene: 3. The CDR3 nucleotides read TGTGCCAGCAGCCCGGGACTAGCGGGATTCAATGAGCAGTTCTTC. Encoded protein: CASSPGLAGFNEQFF.

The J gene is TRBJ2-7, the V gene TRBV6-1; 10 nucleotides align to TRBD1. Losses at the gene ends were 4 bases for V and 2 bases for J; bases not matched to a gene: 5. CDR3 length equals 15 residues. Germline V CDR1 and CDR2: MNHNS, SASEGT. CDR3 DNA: TGTGCCAGCAGTGCCGGGACAGGGGTGACCTACGAGCAGTACTTC. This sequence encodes CASSAGTGVTYEQYF.

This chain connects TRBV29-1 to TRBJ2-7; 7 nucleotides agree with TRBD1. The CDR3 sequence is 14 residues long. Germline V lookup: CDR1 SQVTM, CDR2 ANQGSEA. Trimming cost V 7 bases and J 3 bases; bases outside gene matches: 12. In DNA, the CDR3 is TGCAGCGAGCACAGGGGATACCCTTACTACGAGCAGTACTTC. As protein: CSEHRGYPYYEQYF.